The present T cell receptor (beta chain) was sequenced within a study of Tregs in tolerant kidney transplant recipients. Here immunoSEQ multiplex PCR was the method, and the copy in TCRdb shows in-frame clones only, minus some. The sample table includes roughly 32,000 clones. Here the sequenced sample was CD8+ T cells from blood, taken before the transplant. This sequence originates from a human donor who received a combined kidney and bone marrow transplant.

The CDR3 is CSVSDVIYEQYF. Incomplete CDR3 DNA: TGCAGCGTTAGCGACGTAATCTACGAG. V gene TRBV29-1 combines with J gene TRBJ2-7; D is unclear. The read gets to within 3 residues of the CDR3 end, and the germline J gene fills in the rest. Trimming took 5 bases from V and 3 from J, leaving 11 bases between them. This CDR3 has 12 residues. CDR1 SQVTM and CDR2 ANQGSEA come from the germline V gene.